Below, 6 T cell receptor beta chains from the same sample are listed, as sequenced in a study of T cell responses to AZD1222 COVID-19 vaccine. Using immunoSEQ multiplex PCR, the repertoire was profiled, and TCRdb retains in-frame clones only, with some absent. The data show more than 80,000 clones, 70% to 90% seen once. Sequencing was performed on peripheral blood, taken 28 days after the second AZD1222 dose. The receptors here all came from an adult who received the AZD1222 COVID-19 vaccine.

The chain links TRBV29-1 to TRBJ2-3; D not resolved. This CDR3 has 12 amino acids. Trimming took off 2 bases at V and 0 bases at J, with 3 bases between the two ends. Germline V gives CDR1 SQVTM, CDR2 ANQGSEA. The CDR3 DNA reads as TGCAGCGTTGAATCTAGCACAGATACGCAGTATTTT. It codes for CSVESSTDTQYF.

CDR3 sequence (DNA): TGTGCCAGCAGCTTAATTGGTAGCGGTGCCCAAGAGACCCAGTACTTC. Translated: CASSLIGSGAQETQYF. The chain links TRBV7-3 to TRBJ2-5; TRBD2 might be the D (6 bases). V dropped 1 base and J dropped 1 base, with 13 bases sitting between them. This CDR3 spans 16 amino acids. Germline CDR1 is SGHTA and CDR2 is FQGTGA.

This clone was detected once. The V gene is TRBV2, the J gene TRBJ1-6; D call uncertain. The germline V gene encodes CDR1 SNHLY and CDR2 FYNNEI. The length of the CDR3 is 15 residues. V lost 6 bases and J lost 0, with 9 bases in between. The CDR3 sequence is CASRGESSYNSPLHF. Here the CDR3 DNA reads TGTGCCAGCAGGGGTGAAAGCTCCTATAATTCACCCCTCCACTTT.

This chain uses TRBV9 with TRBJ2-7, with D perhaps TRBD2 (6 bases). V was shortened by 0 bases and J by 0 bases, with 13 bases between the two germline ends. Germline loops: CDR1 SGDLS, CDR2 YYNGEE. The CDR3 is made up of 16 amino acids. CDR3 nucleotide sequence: TGTGCCAGCAGCGTAGATAGCGGAGGGAGCTCCTACGAGCAGTACTTC. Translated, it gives CASSVDSGGSSYEQYF. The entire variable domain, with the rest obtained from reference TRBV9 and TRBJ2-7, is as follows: DSGVTQTPKHLITATGQRVTLRCSPRSGDLSVYWYQQSLDQGLQFLIQYYNGEERAKGNILERFSAQQFPDLHSELNLSSLELGDSALYFCASSVDSGGSSYEQYFGPGTRLTVT.

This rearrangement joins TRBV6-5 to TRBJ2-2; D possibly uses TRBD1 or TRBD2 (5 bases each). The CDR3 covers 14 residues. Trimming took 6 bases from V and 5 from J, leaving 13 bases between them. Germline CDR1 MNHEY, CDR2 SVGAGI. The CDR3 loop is CASRRAGLTGELFF. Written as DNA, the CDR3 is TGTGCCAGCAGGCGGGCAGGGCTGACCGGGGAGCTGTTTTTT.

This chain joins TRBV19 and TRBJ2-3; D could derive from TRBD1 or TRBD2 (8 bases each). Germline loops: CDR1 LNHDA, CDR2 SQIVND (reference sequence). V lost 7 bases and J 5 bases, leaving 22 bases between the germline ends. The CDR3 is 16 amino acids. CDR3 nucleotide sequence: TGTGCCAGTACCCCAGGGGGCGGGGGGATTGAAGATACGCAGTATTTT. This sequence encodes CASTPGGGGIEDTQYF.